This record covers a single TCR beta chain. What it binds is not known. The time point denotes: patch test 1, 2 weeks after DPC sensitization. The treatment here: therapeutic diphenylcyclopropenone sensitization with weekly scalp DPC. The data were obtained in a study of human T cells and chemical hapten exposure. Whole-study context: Across the whole study, which lasted approximately 5.5 months, patients were given diphenylcyclopropenone on the scalp once a week. Upper-back patches of 0.01% DPC were read at 6 days.

General observations from the study: Expanded TCRs formed significantly more large CDR3 similarity clusters than controls. Those TCRs sitting above 1 in 1000 frequency stayed the same with DPC sensitization.

The CDR3 length is 12 residues. Trimming pared 6 bases from V and 5 bases from J, leaving 10 bases between. Germline V gives CDR1 MDHEN, CDR2 SYDVKM. TCRdb redid the calling of the RACE reads with MiXCR, one entry per CDR3 protein. The sample lists some 120,000 distinct CDR3 sequences, around 10% occurring once. The chain couples TRBV28 to TRBJ1-1, with D unresolved. The sequence came from a woman aged 50 to 65 with alopecia areata. Some clones in this sample may be carry-over from other donors' samples. The source was whole blood, collected in connection with sensitization to the hapten diphenylcyclopropenone (DPC). As DNA, the CDR3 is TGTGCCAGCAGCTCGTTCGGGACTGAAGCTTTCTTT. Protein: CASSSFGTEAFF.